This T cell receptor (beta chain) stems from a study of identical twins. This clonotype was picked up a small number of times. TCRdb re-called the 5' RACE reads with MiXCR, one entry per CDR3 protein. This sample carries 700,000 or so distinct CDR3 sequences, around 20% of them seen once, and the ten largest clones take 4% to 4.5%. The same data also went into a second study, on T cells expressing NK-cell markers.

Sequenced material: PBMCs. The receptor was isolated from a woman aged 18-29 years in good health.

The CDR3 DNA is TGTGCCAGCAGTAAGAGGACAGGGGAGGCAGATACGCAGTATTTT. This translates into CASSKRTGEADTQYF. The chain joins TRBV12-3 or TRBV12-4 to TRBJ2-3; 9 bases match TRBD1. This CDR3 has 15 amino acids. V was pared by 5 bases and J by 4 bases, with 7 bases of the junction left unmatched.